This TCR beta chain emerged from a study of blood T cell repertoires in COVID-19. For the study at large: Researchers got acute and convalescent COVID-19 samples from the United States, Italy and Spain. PBMCs, B-cell-depleted T cells, or T cells provided the cDNA or gDNA that made up the material.

This clone was detected only a few times. Per the original methods: Reference gene primer amplification in the assay estimated nucleated cell counts. Repertoires were generated with immunoSEQ multiplex PCR, while TCRdb's copy carries only in-frame clones and drops some. V and J calls plus clone size are reproduced from that table; the DNA served to infer D and trimming. The profile shows more than 200,000 clones, 70% to 90% of them singletons. Sequencing input: peripheral blood. The sequence came from a man between 18 and 29 years old with active or convalescent COVID-19.

CDR3 in amino acids: CASRDRGTGELFF. In nucleotides, the CDR3 is TGTGCCAGTAGAGACAGGGGTACCGGGGAGCTGTTTTTT. V gene TRBV19 combines with J gene TRBJ2-2; 8 positions agree with TRBD1. V shed 6 bases, J shed 5 bases, and the junction held 2 bases outside the gene matches. CDR1 is LNHDA, CDR2 SQIVND, per germline (reference sequence). CDR3 size: 13 residues.